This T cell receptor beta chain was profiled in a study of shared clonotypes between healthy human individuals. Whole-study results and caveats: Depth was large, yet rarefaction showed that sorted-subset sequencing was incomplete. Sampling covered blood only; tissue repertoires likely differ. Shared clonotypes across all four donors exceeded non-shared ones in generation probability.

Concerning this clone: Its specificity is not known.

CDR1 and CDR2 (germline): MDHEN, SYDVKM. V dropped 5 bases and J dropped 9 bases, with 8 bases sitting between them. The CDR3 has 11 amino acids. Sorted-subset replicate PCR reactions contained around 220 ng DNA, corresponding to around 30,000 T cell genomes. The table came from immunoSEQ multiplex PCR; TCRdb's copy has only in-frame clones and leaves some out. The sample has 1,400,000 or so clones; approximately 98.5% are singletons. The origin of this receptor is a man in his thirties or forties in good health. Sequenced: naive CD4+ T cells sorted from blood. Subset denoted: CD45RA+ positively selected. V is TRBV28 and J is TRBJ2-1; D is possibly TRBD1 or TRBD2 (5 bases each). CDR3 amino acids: CASSPGTEQFF. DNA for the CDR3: TGTGCCAGCAGTCCAGGGACTGAGCAGTTCTTC.